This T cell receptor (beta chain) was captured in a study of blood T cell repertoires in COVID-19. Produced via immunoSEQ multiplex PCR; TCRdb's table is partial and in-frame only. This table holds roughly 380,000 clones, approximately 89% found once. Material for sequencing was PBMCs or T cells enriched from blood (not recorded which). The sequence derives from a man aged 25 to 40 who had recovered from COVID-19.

The CDR3 protein is CASTKTVSSYNEQFF. In DNA form, the CDR3 reads TGTGCCAGCACCAAGACAGTATCATCCTACAATGAGCAGTTCTTC. V and J are TRBV7-6 and TRBJ2-1; D may be TRBD1 (5 bases). The V gene lost 7 bases and the J gene lost 1 base, with 14 bases spanning the gap. This CDR3 has 15 residues. CDR1 is SGHVS, CDR2 FNYEAQ, per germline.